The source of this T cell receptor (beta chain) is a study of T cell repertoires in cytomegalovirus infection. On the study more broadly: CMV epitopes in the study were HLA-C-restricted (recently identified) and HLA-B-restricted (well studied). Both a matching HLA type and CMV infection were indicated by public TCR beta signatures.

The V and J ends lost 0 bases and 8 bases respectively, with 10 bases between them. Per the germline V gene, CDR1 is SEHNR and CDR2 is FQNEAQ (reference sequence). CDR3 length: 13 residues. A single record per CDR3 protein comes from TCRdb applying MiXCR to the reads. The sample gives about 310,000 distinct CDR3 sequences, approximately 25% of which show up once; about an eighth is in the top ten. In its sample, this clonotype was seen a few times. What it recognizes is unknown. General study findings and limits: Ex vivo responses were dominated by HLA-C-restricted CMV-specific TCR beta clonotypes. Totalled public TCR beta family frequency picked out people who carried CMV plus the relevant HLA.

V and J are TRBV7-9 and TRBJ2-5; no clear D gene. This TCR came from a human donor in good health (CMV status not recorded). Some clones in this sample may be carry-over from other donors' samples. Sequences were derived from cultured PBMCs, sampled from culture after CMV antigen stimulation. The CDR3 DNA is TGTGCCAGCAGCTTAGCGGGGTCTGGTACCCAGTACTTC. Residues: CASSLAGSGTQYF. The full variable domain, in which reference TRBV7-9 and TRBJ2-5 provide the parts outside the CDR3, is DTGVSQNPRHKITKRGQNVTFRCDPISEHNRLYWYRQTLGQGPEFLTYFQNEAQLEKSRLLSDRFSAERPKGSFSTLEIQRTEQGDSAMYLCASSLAGSGTQYFGPGTRLLVL.